The rows below give T cell receptor beta chains drawn from one sample of a study of Tregs in tolerant kidney transplant recipients. Clones were sequenced by immunoSEQ multiplex PCR, and TCRdb holds only the in-frame ones, with some missing. The data show about 240,000 clones, with about 80% seen just once and under 0.65% held by the top ten. The sample was CD4+ T cells from blood. The source of these receptors is a human donor in good health. CDR3s include the opening cysteine and the closing phenylalanine or tryptophan.

v_gene: TRBV5-8
j_gene: TRBJ2-2
CDR3aa: CASSLFDGTIYTGELFF

v_gene: TRBV2
j_gene: TRBJ1-4
CDR3aa: CAGGRPSGASGEKLFF

v_gene: TRBV21-1
j_gene: TRBJ2-3
CDR3aa: CASSKGEIFPSTDTQYF

v_gene: TRBV29-1
j_gene: TRBJ2-5
CDR3aa: CSVVRRGREETQYF

v_gene: TRBV5-4
j_gene: TRBJ2-5
CDR3aa: CASSDTGTQGATQYF

v_gene: TRBV4-1
j_gene: TRBJ2-2
CDR3aa: CASSQRIAINTGELFF

v_gene: TRBV6-5
j_gene: TRBJ1-4
CDR3aa: CASRSQGHGREKLFF

v_gene: TRBV5-1
j_gene: TRBJ2-7
CDR3aa: CASMLAGGGNEQYF

v_gene: TRBV6-1
j_gene: TRBJ1-2
CDR3aa: CASTTGKYGYTF

v_gene: TRBV4-1
j_gene: TRBJ1-4
CDR3aa: CASSLSVIGTRTNEKLFF

v_gene: TRBV10-2
j_gene: TRBJ2-3
CDR3aa: CASSELPSGTDTQYF

v_gene: TRBV13
j_gene: TRBJ2-3
CDR3aa: CASSASGTASTDTQYF

v_gene: TRBV6-6
j_gene: TRBJ1-6
CDR3aa: CASRPRDRGPNSPLHF

v_gene: TRBV7-8
j_gene: TRBJ1-1
CDR3aa: CASSPGQGRRTEAFF

v_gene: TRBV11-2
j_gene: TRBJ2-7
CDR3aa: CASRRAGTRGPYEQYF

v_gene: TRBV19
j_gene: TRBJ1-1
CDR3aa: CASSIAGPGYTEAFF

v_gene: TRBV7-2
j_gene: TRBJ2-1
CDR3aa: CASSSGTSARGSYNEQFF

v_gene: TRBV11-3
j_gene: TRBJ2-4
CDR3aa: CASSPPATAEKNIQYF

v_gene: TRBV6-1
j_gene: TRBJ1-2
CDR3aa: CASSEAKGYYGYTF

v_gene: TRBV18
j_gene: TRBJ1-1
CDR3aa: CASSEGLNTEAFF

v_gene: TRBV5-5
j_gene: TRBJ2-5
CDR3aa: CASSNAYRASQETQYF

v_gene: TRBV6-6
j_gene: TRBJ2-7
CDR3aa: CASSIGGAGVYEQYF

v_gene: TRBV30
j_gene: TRBJ1-2
CDR3aa: CAWAGVDNYGYTF

v_gene: TRBV7-8
j_gene: TRBJ1-5
CDR3aa: CASSLVRRRTEKGRNSNQPQHF

v_gene: TRBV11-3
j_gene: TRBJ2-7
CDR3aa: CASSQSWGSSYEQYF

v_gene: TRBV7-2
j_gene: TRBJ1-4
CDR3aa: CASSFRGQNGKLFF

v_gene: TRBV5-3
j_gene: TRBJ2-7
CDR3aa: CARSLQVSRRSYEQYF

v_gene: TRBV11-2
j_gene: TRBJ2-1
CDR3aa: CASSNPRAQQFF

v_gene: TRBV18
j_gene: TRBJ1-1
CDR3aa: CASSAGQEGTEAFF

v_gene: TRBV18
j_gene: TRBJ2-7
CDR3aa: CASSPGQVLSYEQYF

v_gene: TRBV5-6
j_gene: TRBJ2-1
CDR3aa: CASSLSGAHNEQFF

v_gene: TRBV11-2
j_gene: TRBJ1-5
CDR3aa: CASSSRGFRDRVGQPQHF

v_gene: TRBV30
j_gene: TRBJ2-1
CDR3aa: CASGQGVGEQFF

v_gene: TRBV5-1
j_gene: TRBJ2-2
CDR3aa: CASSLGLAEDTGELFF

v_gene: TRBV18
j_gene: TRBJ1-5
CDR3aa: CASSPVGGNQPQHF

v_gene: TRBV7-7
j_gene: TRBJ2-2
CDR3aa: CASSFFQSTGELFF

v_gene: TRBV4-1
j_gene: TRBJ1-1
CDR3aa: CASSQGRTDLTEAFF

v_gene: TRBV5-1
j_gene: TRBJ1-2
CDR3aa: CASSLVAGLNYGYTF

v_gene: TRBV9
j_gene: TRBJ2-3
CDR3aa: CASSHRTSGSTDTQYF

v_gene: TRBV11-1
j_gene: TRBJ1-1
CDR3aa: CASRLREGANTEAFF

v_gene: TRBV5-1
j_gene: TRBJ2-5
CDR3aa: CASSLTGGPLETQYF

v_gene: TRBV30
j_gene: TRBJ1-6
CDR3aa: CAWRGPPLHF

v_gene: TRBV6-1
j_gene: TRBJ2-4
CDR3aa: CASSEAGKNIQYF

v_gene: TRBV6-5
j_gene: TRBJ1-1
CDR3aa: CASSFQGQGITEAFF

v_gene: TRBV19
j_gene: TRBJ2-5
CDR3aa: CASSGGASTETQYF

v_gene: TRBV7-9
j_gene: TRBJ2-5
CDR3aa: CAYDRGEETQYF

v_gene: TRBV18
j_gene: TRBJ1-5
CDR3aa: CASSPGQGGNQPQHF

v_gene: TRBV6-5
j_gene: TRBJ2-7
CDR3aa: CASSYRSAPYEQYF

v_gene: TRBV11-2
j_gene: TRBJ1-2
CDR3aa: CASSLQGAIYGYTF

v_gene: TRBV5-1
j_gene: TRBJ2-2
CDR3aa: CASSLAVTAASGELFF

v_gene: TRBV25-1
j_gene: TRBJ2-5
CDR3aa: CASGEADRAKETQYF

v_gene: TRBV5-1
j_gene: TRBJ1-5
CDR3aa: CASSLQGNQPQHF

v_gene: TRBV11-2
j_gene: TRBJ1-1
CDR3aa: CASSFSNGVDTEAFF

v_gene: TRBV7-9
j_gene: TRBJ1-5
CDR3aa: CASSPGTRDQPQHF

v_gene: TRBV7-3
j_gene: TRBJ2-3
CDR3aa: CASSSGQVADTQYF

v_gene: TRBV7-8
j_gene: TRBJ2-7
CDR3aa: CASSFTGTYEQYF

v_gene: TRBV4-2
j_gene: TRBJ2-5
CDR3aa: CASSLNVGAAEETQYF

v_gene: TRBV5-1
j_gene: TRBJ2-3
CDR3aa: CASSYGLAGGTDTQYF

v_gene: TRBV19
j_gene: TRBJ1-5
CDR3aa: CASSIMRVTNQPQHF

v_gene: TRBV27
j_gene: TRBJ2-7
CDR3aa: CASTQVRAGRYEQYF